These 30 T cell receptor beta chains share one sample of origin, sequenced in a study of T cell changes during pregnancy in multiple sclerosis. Assay used: immunoSEQ multiplex PCR; TCRdb lists only in-frame clones, some missing. The sample lists under 95,000 clones; around 95% were seen once. This material consisted of peripheral blood, taken in the second trimester of pregnancy. The receptors were sampled from a female donor in good health, enrolled as a control in a pregnancy study.

The DNA for the CDR3 is TGTGCCAGCAACACCCGAGACAGGGGTGAGCAGTTCTTC. Its protein is CASNTRDRGEQFF. The chain is built from TRBV7-2 and TRBJ2-1; 8 bases are a match to TRBD1. The germline gives CDR1 SGHTA, CDR2 FQGNSA. This CDR3 has 13 residues. V lost 7 bases, J lost 9 bases, and 8 bases stayed unmatched.

The rearrangement uses TRBV7-2 and TRBJ1-2, with D perhaps TRBD1 (6 bases). Germline loops: CDR1 SGHTA, CDR2 FQGNSA. Trimming took off 4 bases at V and 3 bases at J, with 12 bases between the two ends. This CDR3 contains 14 residues. Here the CDR3 DNA reads TGTGCCAGCAGCTCGTTCAGGGGCGACTATGGCTACACCTTC. Its protein product is CASSSFRGDYGYTF.

The chain has TRBV6-5 and TRBJ1-1, with TRBD1 as a possible D gene (5 bases). V was pared by 6 bases and J by 1 base, with 12 bases between. The length of the CDR3 is 14 residues. Germline V gives CDR1 MNHEY, CDR2 SVGAGI. The CDR3 nucleotides are TGTGCCAGCAGGGGGGGGTTCAGGAACACTGAAGCTTTCTTT. This sequence encodes CASRGGFRNTEAFF.

The chain couples TRBV4-3 to TRBJ1-5, with TRBD1 matching 10 bases. V was pared by 0 bases and J by 7 bases, with 6 bases of the junction left unmatched. CDR1 and CDR2 (germline): LGHNA, YSLEER. The CDR3 is made up of 16 amino acids. The CDR3 loop is CASSQDPGTGEQPQHF. In nucleotides, the CDR3 is TGCGCCAGCAGCCAAGACCCCGGGACAGGGGAACAGCCCCAGCATTTT.

The V and J genes are TRBV19 and TRBJ1-4; no firm D call. Germline values: CDR1 LNHDA, CDR2 SQIVND (reference sequence). This CDR3 contains 15 residues. V lost 7 bases and J 8 bases, leaving 20 bases between the germline ends. The CDR3 is CASKSPGRTGEKLFF. The DNA of the CDR3 is TGTGCCAGTAAATCCCCGGGGAGGACGGGGGAAAAACTGTTTTTT.

The CDR3 region is CSVADSASYGYTF. DNA for the CDR3: TGCAGCGTTGCGGACAGCGCAAGCTATGGCTACACCTTC. The rearrangement joins TRBV29-1 to TRBJ1-2; possibly TRBD1 for D (6 bases). The CDR3 runs 13 residues. Trimming removed 4 bases from V and 4 bases from J, with 13 bases in between. Germline V lookup: CDR1 SQVTM, CDR2 ANQGSEA.

The chain uses TRBV5-1 and TRBJ2-7; weak D call: TRBD1 (6 bases). The CDR3 is 14 amino acids. Germline V gene lookup returns CDR1 SGHRS and CDR2 YFSETQ. V was trimmed by 1 base and J by 7 bases, leaving 15 bases between them. The CDR3 DNA follows: TGCGCCAGCAGCTTGAGGCGGCAGGGGCATGAGCAGTACTTC. Amino acid sequence: CASSLRRQGHEQYF.

In its sample, this clone was seen once. The rearrangement uses TRBV7-2 and TRBJ2-7; 9 nucleotides align to TRBD1. Per the germline V gene, CDR1 is SGHTA and CDR2 is FQGNSA. CDR3 length: 13 amino acids. With 5 bases clipped from V and 4 bases from J, the junction kept 3 bases outside the gene matches. The CDR3 DNA reads as TGTGCCAGCAGCAATGGACAGGGGTACGAGCAGTACTTC. It is translated as CASSNGQGYEQYF.

This clone came up a few times. The CDR3 nucleotides read TGTGCCAGCAGCTTACGCAGGGAGCGGGGTACGCAGTATTTT. It codes for CASSLRRERGTQYF. The chain uses TRBV7-9 and TRBJ2-3; TRBD2 matches at 7 bases. CDR3 length: 14 amino acids. V shed 2 bases, J shed 8 bases, and the junction held 7 bases outside the gene matches. Germline CDR1 reads SEHNR; CDR2 reads FQNEAQ (reference sequence). Using reference TRBV7-9 and TRBJ2-3 for the parts outside the CDR3, the full variable domain is DTGVSQNPRHKITKRGQNVTFRCDPISEHNRLYWYRQTLGQGPEFLTYFQNEAQLEKSRLLSDRFSAERPKGSFSTLEIQRTEQGDSAMYLCASSLRRERGTQYFGPGTRLTVL.

A single count supports this clone. V and J are TRBV18 and TRBJ2-1; the match to TRBD1 covers 12 bases. CDR3 size: 14 residues. CDR1 is KGHSH and CDR2 is LQKENI in the germline V gene. V lost 6 bases to trimming and J lost 7 bases; unmatched junction nucleotides: 4. CDR3 nucleotide sequence: TGTGCCAGCTCGGGACAGGGGGCCGGGAATGAGCAGTTCTTC. It codes for CASSGQGAGNEQFF.

The chain combines TRBV9 with TRBJ1-1; a weak D match, TRBD1 (6 bases). The germline gives CDR1 SGDLS, CDR2 YYNGEE. The CDR3 consists of 15 residues. V shed 1 base and J shed 1 base, with 11 bases lying between them. CDR3 sequence reads: CASSVLGAGNTEAFF. CDR3 DNA sequence: TGTGCCAGCAGCGTATTGGGGGCGGGGAACACTGAAGCTTTCTTT. Together with reference TRBV9 and TRBJ1-1, the CDR3 gives the full variable domain: DSGVTQTPKHLITATGQRVTLRCSPRSGDLSVYWYQQSLDQGLQFLIQYYNGEERAKGNILERFSAQQFPDLHSELNLSSLELGDSALYFCASSVLGAGNTEAFFGQGTRLTVV.

The chain recombines TRBV10-1 with TRBJ1-5; D may be TRBD1 (6 bases). Per germline, CDR1 WNHNN and CDR2 SYGVQD (reference sequence). Trimming took off 3 bases at V and 3 bases at J, with 12 bases between the two ends. The CDR3 has 15 amino acids. In DNA, the CDR3 is TGCGCCAGCAGTGATGCCAGGGGTACCAATCAGCCCCAGCATTTT. It encodes CASSDARGTNQPQHF.

This clone was seen just once. CDR3 nucleotides: TGCAGCGCTGCCCGCGGGGGGGCCCAAGAGACCCAGTACTTC. This sequence encodes CSAARGGAQETQYF. V is TRBV29-1 and J is TRBJ2-5; 9 nucleotides align to TRBD2. Germline CDR1 is SQVTM and CDR2 is ANQGSEA. V trimming: 7 bases; J trimming: 1 base; junction bases outside the gene matches: 7. The CDR3 is 14 amino acids.

The V gene is TRBV11-2, the J gene TRBJ2-5; possibly TRBD2 for D (6 bases). CDR1 SGHAT and CDR2 FQNNGV come from the germline V gene. The CDR3 covers 13 residues. V lost 1 base and J 7 bases, leaving 10 bases between the germline ends. CDR3 coding DNA: TGTGCCAGCAGCTTAGTGGAGGGAGTGACCCAGTACTTC. This encodes CASSLVEGVTQYF.

CDR3 sequence: CASSSYTGELFF. In DNA form, the CDR3 reads TGTGCCAGCAGCTCTTACACCGGGGAGCTGTTTTTT. The chain couples TRBV7-3 to TRBJ2-2; D gene uncertain. The CDR3 loop spans 12 amino acids. V lost 4 bases, J lost 3 bases, and 3 bases lay in between. The germline gives CDR1 SGHTA, CDR2 FQGTGA.

This sequence joins TRBV19 and TRBJ2-2; TRBD1 aligns across 9 bases. V was clipped by 6 bases and J by 6 bases; unmatched bases: 11. The CDR3 is made up of 16 amino acids. From germline, CDR1 is LNHDA and CDR2 SQIVND (reference sequence). The CDR3 sequence is CASSTAGTGYAGELFF. The CDR3 nucleotides are TGTGCCAGTAGCACGGCCGGGACAGGGTATGCCGGGGAGCTGTTTTTT. Based on the CDR3 plus reference TRBV19 and TRBJ2-2, the full variable domain is DGGITQSPKYLFRKEGQNVTLSCEQNLNHDAMYWYRQDPGQGLRLIYYSQIVNDFQKGDIAEGYSVSREKKESFPLTVTSAQKNPTAFYLCASSTAGTGYAGELFFGEGSRLTVL.

V is TRBV29-1 and J is TRBJ2-6, with D perhaps matching TRBD1 (5 bases). Trimming stripped 2 bases from V and 0 bases from J, with 20 bases between. From germline, CDR1 is SQVTM and CDR2 ANQGSEA. This CDR3 spans 19 amino acids. The CDR3: CSVETRFLGASSGANVLTF. The CDR3 DNA is TGCAGCGTTGAAACGCGGTTCTTAGGGGCTAGCTCTGGGGCCAACGTCCTGACTTTC.

This chain links TRBV6-1 with TRBJ1-5; possibly TRBD1 for D (5 bases). Germline lookup yields CDR1 MNHNS and CDR2 SASEGT. The CDR3 runs 15 residues. V was cut by 3 bases and J by 3 bases, with 12 bases left in between. CDR3 in amino acids: CASSDVAGYNQPQHF. Written as DNA, the CDR3 is TGTGCCAGCAGTGATGTGGCAGGGTACAATCAGCCCCAGCATTTT.

The chain has TRBV19 and TRBJ2-3; 7 bases map to TRBD1. Trimming took 5 bases from V and 5 from J; bases not matched to a gene: 4. The CDR3 loop spans 13 amino acids. Looked up from germline, CDR1 is LNHDA and CDR2 is SQIVND (reference sequence). CDR3: CASSDRAKDTQYF. The CDR3 nucleotides are TGTGCCAGTAGTGACAGGGCAAAAGATACGCAGTATTTT.

This rearrangement joins TRBV9 to TRBJ2-2, with 7 bases that match TRBD1. Germline V gene sequence: CDR1 SGDLS, CDR2 YYNGEE. J gave up 5 bases and V 4 bases, and 8 bases lay outside the gene matches. The CDR3 runs to 15 residues. The CDR3 sequence: CASSNRDRSTGELFF. CDR3 nucleotides: TGTGCCAGCAGCAACCGGGACAGATCAACCGGGGAGCTGTTTTTT.

This chain joins TRBV6-5 and TRBJ2-3, with 10 positions matching TRBD2. Germline V gives CDR1 MNHEY, CDR2 SVGAGI. The trim removed 5 bases at V and 7 bases at J, leaving 9 bases unmatched. The CDR3 loop spans 15 amino acids. The CDR3 sequence: CASSPSSGGSYTQYF. The CDR3 nucleotides read TGTGCCAGCAGTCCTTCTAGCGGGGGTAGTTATACGCAGTATTTT.

The chain combines TRBV5-4 with TRBJ2-5; D unclear. The J call is in doubt because the DNA end fits TRBJ2-7 better. Germline V gives CDR1 SGHNT, CDR2 YYREEE (reference sequence). This CDR3 contains 15 residues. The CDR3 DNA is TGTGCCAGCAGCTGGCGACCACGGAGCTCCTACGAGCAGTACTTC. This gives the protein CASSWRPRSSYEQYF.

The rearrangement links TRBV18 to TRBJ1-6; 7 bases agree with TRBD1. The CDR3 has 15 amino acids. J lost 5 bases, V lost 3 bases, and 4 bases had no gene match. The germline V gene has CDR1 KGHSH and CDR2 LQKENI. CDR3: CASSPGTADNSPLHF. In nucleotides, the CDR3 is TGTGCCAGCTCACCCGGGACAGCAGATAATTCACCCCTCCACTTT.

The V and J genes are TRBV30 and TRBJ2-2, with TRBD1 as a possible D gene (6 bases). The CDR3 loop spans 14 amino acids. Trimming pared 5 bases from V and 3 bases from J, leaving 13 bases between. CDR1 and CDR2 from the germline V gene are GTSNPN and SVGIG (reference sequence). The CDR3 region is CAWVQRTDTGELFF. For the CDR3, the DNA is TGTGCCTGGGTTCAAAGGACAGACACCGGGGAGCTGTTTTTT.

In its sample, this clone was seen once. This chain joins TRBV10-2 and TRBJ1-1; 11 nucleotides agree with TRBD1. CDR1 is WSHSY and CDR2 is SAAADI in the germline V gene. Trimming took 6 bases from V and 6 from J; bases not matched to a gene: 6. The CDR3 contains 14 residues. Here the CDR3 reads CASRPGQGGSEAFF. The CDR3 bases are TGCGCCAGCAGGCCGGGACAGGGGGGATCTGAAGCTTTCTTT.

CDR3 sequence: CASSVGTGGTEAFF. As DNA, the CDR3 is TGTGCCAGCAGCGTGGGTACAGGGGGCACTGAAGCTTTCTTT. V is TRBV5-4 and J is TRBJ1-1; 8 bases are a match to TRBD1. Germline V gene lookup returns CDR1 SGHNT and CDR2 YYREEE (reference sequence). The CDR3 sequence is 14 residues long. Trimming cost V 4 bases and J 4 bases; bases outside gene matches: 6.

This CDR3 reads CASTADRVRVSEAFF. The CDR3, as DNA: TGTGCCAGCACCGCTGACAGGGTTCGCGTTTCTGAAGCTTTCTTT. The chain uses TRBV6-1 and TRBJ1-1; 7 bases are a match to TRBD1. V lost 7 bases to trimming and J lost 6 bases; unmatched junction nucleotides: 14. The CDR3 consists of 15 residues. CDR1 MNHNS and CDR2 SASEGT come from the germline V gene.

The gene calls are TRBV5-1 and TRBJ1-4; 9 positions agree with TRBD1. With V trimmed by 6 bases and J by 6 bases, 9 bases remained unmatched. This CDR3 comprises 15 residues. Germline CDR1 is SGHRS and CDR2 is YFSETQ. The CDR3 loop reads CASTTGQGWDEKLFF. The DNA for the CDR3 is TGCGCCAGCACCACGGGACAGGGTTGGGATGAAAAACTGTTTTTT.

The V and J genes are TRBV6-1 and TRBJ2-3; TRBD2 is a possible D gene (6 bases). Between the trimmed V and J ends, which lost 1 base and 6 bases, there was a span of 11 bases. CDR3 length equals 14 residues. Germline CDR1 MNHNS, CDR2 SASEGT. CDR3 in DNA: TGTGCCAGCAGTGAAGGGCGGGGTAGGGATACGCAGTATTTT. This sequence encodes CASSEGRGRDTQYF.

The CDR3 loop reads CASSPKNSYEQYF. The CDR3 DNA sequence: TGTGCCAGCAGCCCCAAAAACTCCTACGAGCAGTACTTC. The rearrangement links TRBV6-5 to TRBJ2-5; D unclear. The tail of the sequence fits TRBJ2-7 better, so the J call may be wrong. Germline V gene sequence: CDR1 MNHEY, CDR2 SVGAGI. The length of the CDR3 is 13 residues.